This T cell receptor beta chain was identified in a study of blood T cell repertoires in COVID-19. Study context: Spain, Italy and the United States supplied samples that represented acute and convalescent COVID-19.

Generated by immunoSEQ multiplex PCR, the TCRdb table keeps only in-frame clones and is missing some. Of over 30,000 clones listed, roughly 87% were seen once; the top ten hold roughly a fifth. This CDR3 region has 16 residues. CDR1 and CDR2 (germline): MDHEN, SYDVKM. J gave up 7 bases and V 4 bases, and 13 bases lay outside the gene matches. Sequencing was performed on peripheral blood. This chain uses TRBV28 with TRBJ1-1; TRBD1 aligns across 9 bases. The sequence was collected from an elderly man with acute or convalescent COVID-19. This chain's CDR3 is CASSSPGQGLGIEAFF. The CDR3 region has the DNA TGTGCCAGCAGTTCTCCGGGACAGGGTCTTGGTATTGAAGCTTTCTTT.